These 25 T cell receptor beta chains originate from one sample sequenced in a study of blood T cell repertoires in COVID-19 (TCRdb year 2020). Library method: the immunoSEQ multiplex PCR assay. TCRdb holds this immuneACCESS table with in-frame rearrangements only. Some clones are missing; in checked studies, unresolved V genes explain under half, and the rest has no known cause. Counted in this sample were about 150,000 clones; 80% of them appeared once. The top ten clones comprise about 0.5% of the sample. Sequenced sample: peripheral blood. These receptors originate from a man in his fifties or sixties with acute or convalescent COVID-19.

The chain is built from TRBV7-9 and TRBJ1-3, with 10 bases fitting TRBD1. The CDR3 runs 15 residues. The germline V gene has CDR1 SEHNR and CDR2 FQNEAQ (reference sequence). The V and J ends lost 8 bases and 1 base, in that order; junction bases with no gene match: 5. The CDR3 loop is CASPGDRGSGNTIYF. The DNA for the CDR3 is TGTGCCAGCCCTGGGGACAGGGGATCTGGAAACACCATATATTTT.

The J gene is TRBJ2-7, the V gene TRBV12-3 or TRBV12-4; maybe TRBD2 (5 bases). V gave up 3 bases and J gave up 5 bases, with 11 bases separating them. This CDR3 spans 13 amino acids. The CDR3 loop reads CASSFRGVHEQYF. CDR3 coding DNA: TGTGCCAGCAGTTTCCGGGGAGTCCACGAGCAGTACTTC.

This clone was seen a single time. The chain is built from TRBV5-1 and TRBJ2-2, with 16 nucleotides matching TRBD2. Germline CDR1 and CDR2: SGHRS and YFSETQ. V trimming: 4 bases; J trimming: 7 bases; junction bases outside the gene matches: 7. This CDR3 is built from 17 residues. This chain's CDR3 is CASSPGLAGGTGGELFF. DNA of the CDR3: TGCGCCAGCAGCCCGGGACTAGCGGGGGGGACCGGCGGGGAGCTGTTTTTT. Based on the CDR3 plus reference TRBV5-1 and TRBJ2-2, the full variable domain is KAGVTQTPRYLIKTRGQQVTLSCSPISGHRSVSWYQQTPGQGLQFLFEYFSETQRNKGNFPGRFSGRQFSNSRSEMNVSTLELGDSALYLCASSPGLAGGTGGELFFGEGSRLTVL.

This chain joins TRBV27 and TRBJ2-7; D possibly corresponds to TRBD1 (6 bases). V lost 4 bases, J lost 3 bases, and 19 bases lay in between. Germline V gene lookup returns CDR1 MNHEY and CDR2 SMNVEV (reference sequence). This CDR3 is built from 16 residues. For the CDR3, the DNA is TGTGCCAGCAGTTCACGATGGACAGCGGACAACTACGAGCAGTACTTC. It codes for CASSSRWTADNYEQYF.

The rearrangement uses TRBV27 and TRBJ2-7; 11 bases fit TRBD2. Germline CDR1 and CDR2: MNHEY and SMNVEV (reference sequence). The CDR3 is 14 residues long. After removal of 2 bases from V and 6 bases from J, the junction contained 3 bases not matched to a gene. The CDR3 is CASSLIAGGGEQYF. DNA of the CDR3: TGTGCCAGCAGTTTAATAGCGGGGGGGGGCGAGCAGTACTTC.

Only a few counts were recorded for this clone. The J gene is TRBJ1-6, the V gene TRBV11-1, with D perhaps matching TRBD1 (5 bases). CDR3 size: 14 residues. V lost 5 bases and J lost 6, with 11 bases in between. Per the germline V gene, CDR1 is SGHAT and CDR2 is FQDESV (reference sequence). The CDR3 bases are TGTGCCAGCAGCCCAGGAGGGGTTAATTCACCCCTCCACTTT. This sequence encodes CASSPGGVNSPLHF.

The chain couples TRBV19 to TRBJ2-1; possibly TRBD2 for D (6 bases). This CDR3 is 12 amino acids long. The V gene lost 6 bases and the J gene lost 10 bases, with 13 bases spanning the gap. From germline, CDR1 is LNHDA and CDR2 SQIVND (reference sequence). CDR3 DNA: TGTGCCAGTAGGGCCGAGCGGGTAGAGCAGTTCTTC. Translated: CASRAERVEQFF.

J is TRBJ1-2 and V is TRBV15; D is unclear. V dropped 0 bases and J dropped 3 bases, with 11 bases sitting between them. The CDR3 totals 15 residues. Germline loops: CDR1 LNHNV, CDR2 YYDKDF (reference sequence). The CDR3 DNA reads as TGTGCCACCAGCAGAGATCTGGACTCATACTATGGCTACACCTTC. Protein: CATSRDLDSYYGYTF. The variable domain in full, completed from reference TRBV15 and TRBJ1-2, reads DAMVIQNPRYQVTQFGKPVTLSCSQTLNHNVMYWYQQKSSQAPKLLFHYYDKDFNNEADTPDNFQSRRPNTSFCFLDIRSPGLGDTAMYLCATSRDLDSYYGYTFGSGTRLTVV.

This clone was picked up a small number of times. V usage is TRBV29-1 and J usage is TRBJ2-2, with D uncertain. This CDR3 contains 14 residues. Germline CDR1 is SQVTM and CDR2 is ANQGSEA. The V end lost 5 bases, the J end lost 4 bases, and 14 bases lay between the germline ends. The CDR3, as DNA: TGCAGCGTTTCCCACCCGTCCGGCACCGGGGAGCTGTTTTTT. Its protein product is CSVSHPSGTGELFF.

The chain recombines TRBV7-9 with TRBJ2-1, with 8 bases aligning to TRBD2. V lost 2 bases, J lost 2 bases, and 2 bases stayed unmatched. This CDR3 comprises 15 residues. Germline lookup yields CDR1 SEHNR and CDR2 FQNEAQ (reference sequence). The CDR3 sequence: CASSLSGGPYNEQFF. The CDR3, as DNA: TGTGCCAGCAGCTTATCGGGGGGGCCCTACAATGAGCAGTTCTTC.

The chain employs TRBV3-1 (or the pseudogene TRBV3-2) and TRBJ1-2; the D gene is possibly TRBD1 (6 bases). This CDR3 region has 14 residues. CDR1 is LGHDT and CDR2 is YNNKEL in the germline V gene (reference sequence). V lost 5 bases to trimming and J lost 8 bases, with 18 bases between them. This CDR3 reads CASSAYREDRGYTF. CDR3 in DNA: TGTGCCAGCAGCGCCTACAGGGAAGATCGGGGCTACACCTTC.

The rearrangement uses TRBV21-1 and TRBJ1-1; the table's D call, TRBD1, has no DNA check behind it. TRBV21-1 is noted as a pseudogene. The CDR3 length is 17 residues. The CDR3 DNA reads as TGTGCCAGCAGCAAAGTTCTCCCAACAGGGGAGAACACTGAAGCTTTCTTT. Amino acid sequence: CASSKVLPTGENTEAFF.

The chain links TRBV4-3 to TRBJ2-7, with 9 bases lining up with TRBD2. This CDR3 is 18 amino acids long. Germline trimming cut 1 base from V and 0 bases from J; bases unmatched to any gene: 10. CDR1 is LGHNA and CDR2 is YSLEER in the germline V gene. CDR3 sequence (DNA): TGCGCCAGCAGCCAAGTTCCCCTAAGCGGGGGGAACTCCTACGAGCAGTACTTC. Translated, it gives CASSQVPLSGGNSYEQYF.

The V gene is TRBV4-3, the J gene TRBJ2-7; unclear D gene. Germline CDR1 reads LGHNA; CDR2 reads YSLEER. This CDR3 is 15 amino acids long. V lost 0 bases and J 0 bases, leaving 9 bases between the germline ends. CDR3 loop: CASSQDMSSSYEQYF. The DNA for the CDR3 is TGCGCCAGCAGCCAAGATATGTCGAGCTCCTACGAGCAGTACTTC.

On this clone: Other DNA sequences in this sample translate to the same CDR3. The chain carries TRBV5-1 and TRBJ2-7, with a tentative D call TRBD1 (5 bases). Per germline, CDR1 SGHRS and CDR2 YFSETQ. Trimming removed 0 bases at V and 2 bases at J, with 9 bases between. CDR3 length: 14 amino acids. For the CDR3, the DNA is TGCGCCAGCAGCTTGGACAGGCCCACCTACGAGCAGTACTTC. Translation gives CASSLDRPTYEQYF.

The V call is TRBV6-5, the J call TRBJ1-2, with TRBD1 matching 10 bases. Trimming cost V 4 bases and J 4 bases; bases outside gene matches: 6. The CDR3 spans 15 residues. Germline assignment: CDR1 MNHEY and CDR2 SVGAGI. DNA for the CDR3: TGTGCCAGCAGTTCACGACGGGACAGGGGCTATGGCTACACCTTC. Its protein is CASSSRRDRGYGYTF.

Written as DNA, the CDR3 is TGTGCCAGCAGTCGACTAGCGCGACCCACCCCCTCTGGGGCCAACGTCCTGACTTTC. This translates into CASSRLARPTPSGANVLTF. The chain is built from TRBV5-5 and TRBJ2-6, with TRBD2 matching 8 bases. J was trimmed by 0 bases and V by 5 bases; bases with no gene match: 13. The CDR3 is 19 amino acids. Germline assignment: CDR1 SGHKS and CDR2 YYEKEE (reference sequence). The full variable domain, in which reference TRBV5-5 and TRBJ2-6 provide the parts outside the CDR3, is DAGVTQSPTHLIKTRGQQVTLRCSPISGHKSVSWYQQVLGQGPQFIFQYYEKEERGRGNFPDRFSARQFPNYSSELNVNALLLGDSALYLCASSRLARPTPSGANVLTFGAGSRLTVL.

V gene TRBV19 combines with J gene TRBJ1-1; weak D call: TRBD1 (5 bases). CDR1 is LNHDA, CDR2 SQIVND, per germline (reference sequence). The ends were cut back, 6 bases at V and 7 bases at J, with 18 bases in the middle. The CDR3 is 14 residues long. The CDR3, as DNA: TGTGCCAGTAGCTTCCAAACACTCACAGGTGAAGCTTTCTTT. As protein: CASSFQTLTGEAFF.

V is TRBV19 and J is TRBJ2-1, with 8 bases identical to TRBD1. The germline CDR1 and CDR2 sequences are LNHDA and SQIVND (reference sequence). This CDR3 comprises 16 residues. The J segment lost 8 bases and the V segment lost 4 bases, leaving 13 bases of the junction unmatched. The CDR3 region is CASSRMTGVVRHEQFF. The CDR3 region has the DNA TGTGCCAGTAGTAGAATGACAGGGGTGGTGAGGCATGAGCAGTTCTTC. Together with reference TRBV19 and TRBJ2-1, the CDR3 gives the full variable domain: DGGITQSPKYLFRKEGQNVTLSCEQNLNHDAMYWYRQDPGQGLRLIYYSQIVNDFQKGDIAEGYSVSREKKESFPLTVTSAQKNPTAFYLCASSRMTGVVRHEQFFGPGTRLTVL.

V is TRBV7-2 and J is TRBJ1-1; TRBD1 agrees at 7 bases. Trimming at V came to 1 base and at J to 8 bases, leaving 10 bases not matched to a gene. CDR1 is SGHTA, CDR2 FQGNSA, per germline. The length of the CDR3 is 15 residues. The CDR3 DNA reads TGTGCCAGCAGCTTAGAAAGGGGGCTCGGATTAGAAGCTTTCTTT. It translates to CASSLERGLGLEAFF.

The chain links TRBV4-1 to TRBJ1-4, with 11 positions matching TRBD1. This CDR3 contains 15 residues. After removal of 4 bases from V and 10 bases from J, the junction contained 8 bases not matched to a gene. Germline loops: CDR1 MGHRA, CDR2 YSYEKL. The CDR3 DNA is TGCGCCAGCAGCCCAGCGGACAGGGGGCAAGGAAAACTGTTTTTT. Its protein is CASSPADRGQGKLFF.

V and J are TRBV6-6 and TRBJ2-3; 9 nucleotides match TRBD1. CDR1 MNHNY and CDR2 SVGAGI come from the germline V gene (reference sequence). The V and J ends lost 5 bases and 2 bases, in that order; junction bases with no gene match: 5. The CDR3 runs 15 residues. The CDR3 region has the DNA TGTGCCAGCAGTAATGGACAGGGGATCACAGATACGCAGTATTTT. Protein sequence: CASSNGQGITDTQYF.

The chain links TRBV10-3 to TRBJ2-1; TRBD2 matches 13 bases. Germline V gene data show CDR1 as ENHRY and CDR2 as SYGVKD. CDR3 size: 18 residues. Unmatched junction bases numbered 4, after V lost 2 bases and J lost 0 bases. In nucleotides, the CDR3 is TGTGCCATCAGTGAGGGACTAGCGGGAGCAAGCTCCTACAATGAGCAGTTCTTC. Encoded protein: CAISEGLAGASSYNEQFF.

The chain is built from TRBV27 and TRBJ2-5; maybe TRBD2 (5 bases). Germline V gene sequence: CDR1 MNHEY, CDR2 SMNVEV (reference sequence). Trimming stripped 5 bases from V and 5 bases from J, with 15 bases between. The CDR3 has 14 amino acids. The CDR3 region is CASSPWSTGETQYF. For the CDR3, the DNA is TGTGCCAGCAGTCCTTGGTCGACGGGGGAGACCCAGTACTTC.

This clone was observed a handful of times. The V call is TRBV5-5, the J call TRBJ2-2; D is possibly TRBD2 (5 bases). V lost 4 bases to trimming and J lost 5 bases, with 12 bases between them. Germline loops: CDR1 SGHKS, CDR2 YYEKEE (reference sequence). The CDR3 extends over 14 amino acids. CDR3 bases: TGTGCCAGCAGCCGAGACTGGGAGACCGGGGAGCTGTTTTTT. Translating it yields CASSRDWETGELFF. The entire variable domain, with the rest obtained from reference TRBV5-5 and TRBJ2-2, is as follows: DAGVTQSPTHLIKTRGQQVTLRCSPISGHKSVSWYQQVLGQGPQFIFQYYEKEERGRGNFPDRFSARQFPNYSSELNVNALLLGDSALYLCASSRDWETGELFFGEGSRLTVL.